The rows below give T cell receptor beta chains drawn from one sample of a study of blood T cell repertoires in COVID-19. Profiled with immunoSEQ multiplex PCR; TCRdb holds only in-frame clones, not every one. Seen here are some 150,000 clones, more than 80% observed once, and the top ten hold less than 3%. Sequenced sample: peripheral blood. The receptors stem from a man in his 60s with acute or convalescent COVID-19. Both conserved end residues are part of each CDR3. The D gene is left open where the match is weak. Some rows have no size entry. The others give once, few or many, or a class for an expanded clone.

>13|.|TRBJ2-7|TRBD1|TRBV14
CASSRQGTYEQYF
TGTGCCAGCAGCCGACAGGGAACGTACGAGCAGTACTTC
>17|.|TRBJ2-1|.|TRBV5-1
CASSLPGRDLVNNEQFF
TGCGCCAGCAGCTTGCCGGGGAGAGACCTAGTTAACAATGAGCAGTTCTTC
>13|.|TRBJ1-6|.|TRBV14
CASTAQGNSPLHF
TGTGCCAGCACTGCCCAGGGGAATTCACCCCTCCACTTT
>14|.|TRBJ2-5|.|TRBV5-5
CASSSGEKGETQYF
TGTGCCAGCAGCTCAGGGGAAAAGGGAGAGACCCAGTACTTC
>20|.|TRBJ2-1|TRBD2|TRBV11-2
CASSLDGTSGGLKIYNEQFF
TGTGCCAGCAGCTTAGATGGGACTAGCGGGGGCCTTAAAATATACAATGAGCAGTTCTTC
>14|.|TRBJ1-1|.|TRBV5-4
CASSPLTGNTEAFF
TGTGCCAGCAGCCCCCTCACGGGGAACACTGAAGCTTTCTTT
>13|.|TRBJ2-3|.|TRBV9
CASSVVGGKTQYF
TGTGCCAGCAGCGTAGTTGGGGGGAAAACGCAGTATTTT
>13|.|TRBJ1-3|TRBD1|TRBV7-9
CASSLGQSNTIYF
TGTGCCAGCAGTTTGGGACAGTCAAACACCATATATTTT
>13|few|TRBJ1-5|.|TRBV12-3/TRBV12-4
CASSPSSNQPQHF
TGTGCCAGCAGCCCATCTAGCAATCAGCCCCAGCATTTT
>18|.|TRBJ1-5|.|TRBV24-1
CATSDLQGRESSNQPQHF
TGTGCCACCAGTGATTTGCAAGGACGGGAGAGTAGCAATCAGCCCCAGCATTTT